Listed below are T cell receptor beta chains from one sample, sequenced in a study of blood T cell repertoires in COVID-19. Only in-frame clones appear in the TCRdb table, and some are missing; sequencing was by immunoSEQ multiplex PCR. The table shows about 98,000 clones, with roughly 87% occurring only once. Sequenced input: peripheral blood. These receptors all stem from a man older than 75 with acute or convalescent COVID-19. The CDR3 runs from the conserved cysteine through the conserved F or W. The order of the fields is V gene, J gene, D gene, CDR3 protein. D genes are given only for firm matches.

v_gene: TRBV27; j_gene: TRBJ2-3; d_gene: TRBD2; CDR3aa: CASSLDGLDTDTQYF
v_gene: TRBV19; j_gene: TRBJ1-6; d_gene: TRBD1; CDR3aa: CATDRGQNSPLHF
v_gene: TRBV6-5; j_gene: TRBJ1-6; d_gene: TRBD1; CDR3aa: CASNNRGENSPLHF
v_gene: TRBV25-1; j_gene: TRBJ2-7; d_gene: NA; CDR3aa: CASSPAGSPVSEQYF
v_gene: TRBV6-1; j_gene: TRBJ2-3; d_gene: NA; CDR3aa: CASSESGLEADTQYF
v_gene: TRBV28; j_gene: TRBJ2-1; d_gene: TRBD2; CDR3aa: CASSMTSGGYNEQFF
v_gene: TRBV6-2/TRBV6-3; j_gene: TRBJ2-5; d_gene: TRBD2; CDR3aa: CASSYGLAGAETQYF
v_gene: TRBV28; j_gene: TRBJ2-7; d_gene: NA; CDR3aa: CASSNTGTHEHEQYF
v_gene: TRBV30; j_gene: TRBJ2-5; d_gene: TRBD1; CDR3aa: CAWSANRGFQETQYF
v_gene: TRBV4-1; j_gene: TRBJ2-3; d_gene: NA; CDR3aa: CASSQDLSKGTHLGDTQYF
v_gene: TRBV6-5; j_gene: TRBJ2-1; d_gene: NA; CDR3aa: CASSYPGSGEQFF
v_gene: TRBV11-2; j_gene: TRBJ2-3; d_gene: NA; CDR3aa: CASSLDPPPRDTQYF
v_gene: TRBV4-1; j_gene: TRBJ1-2; d_gene: NA; CDR3aa: CASSQVPGLSNYGYTF
v_gene: TRBV18; j_gene: TRBJ1-1; d_gene: NA; CDR3aa: CASSPIPWNTEAFF
v_gene: TRBV5-1; j_gene: TRBJ2-1; d_gene: TRBD2; CDR3aa: CASSIVAGGPNNEQFF
v_gene: TRBV7-2; j_gene: TRBJ1-5; d_gene: NA; CDR3aa: CASSQVALNQPQHF
v_gene: TRBV5-1; j_gene: TRBJ2-5; d_gene: TRBD2; CDR3aa: CASSLAGGQETQYF
v_gene: TRBV29-1; j_gene: TRBJ1-1; d_gene: NA; CDR3aa: CSATEMNTEAFF
v_gene: TRBV7-2; j_gene: TRBJ1-5; d_gene: TRBD1; CDR3aa: CASSLGQGEGRHQPQHF
v_gene: TRBV7-9; j_gene: TRBJ1-2; d_gene: NA; CDR3aa: CASSLAGGDHGYTF
v_gene: TRBV11-3; j_gene: TRBJ2-3; d_gene: TRBD2; CDR3aa: CASSPGTSGMTDTQYF
v_gene: TRBV7-7; j_gene: TRBJ2-2; d_gene: TRBD2; CDR3aa: CASSLRGAGGNTGELFF
v_gene: TRBV5-8; j_gene: TRBJ1-6; d_gene: NA; CDR3aa: CASSPPNSNSPLHF
v_gene: TRBV25-1; j_gene: TRBJ1-2; d_gene: NA; CDR3aa: CASRGPFTGGYTF
v_gene: TRBV6-5; j_gene: TRBJ2-1; d_gene: NA; CDR3aa: CASSSHRGTNNEQFF
v_gene: TRBV6-2/TRBV6-3; j_gene: TRBJ1-5; d_gene: TRBD1; CDR3aa: CASSSHTSGTGGNQPQHF
v_gene: TRBV9; j_gene: TRBJ2-5; d_gene: NA; CDR3aa: CASSVEGARGETQYF
v_gene: TRBV9; j_gene: TRBJ2-1; d_gene: NA; CDR3aa: CASSVVLYSEQFF
v_gene: TRBV11-2; j_gene: TRBJ1-2; d_gene: NA; CDR3aa: CASSWSVQGGYTF
v_gene: TRBV5-5; j_gene: TRBJ2-5; d_gene: NA; CDR3aa: CASSHLRRGERETQYF
v_gene: TRBV5-1; j_gene: TRBJ2-7; d_gene: TRBD2; CDR3aa: CASSLGPAGADEQYF
v_gene: TRBV7-2; j_gene: TRBJ2-7; d_gene: TRBD1; CDR3aa: CASSLRDRDSYEQYF
v_gene: TRBV6-5; j_gene: TRBJ1-1; d_gene: TRBD1; CDR3aa: CASRTDRAVNTEAFF
v_gene: TRBV9; j_gene: TRBJ2-2; d_gene: NA; CDR3aa: CASSHRTFQPAINTGELFF
v_gene: TRBV27; j_gene: TRBJ1-1; d_gene: TRBD1; CDR3aa: CASSLNRGLAAEAFF
v_gene: TRBV7-2; j_gene: TRBJ2-7; d_gene: NA; CDR3aa: CASSLIRVSYEQYF
v_gene: TRBV29-1; j_gene: TRBJ1-1; d_gene: NA; CDR3aa: CSVADLNTEAFF
v_gene: TRBV11-2; j_gene: TRBJ2-7; d_gene: NA; CDR3aa: CASRQGIEQYF
v_gene: TRBV6-2/TRBV6-3; j_gene: TRBJ1-5; d_gene: NA; CDR3aa: CASSLGQLNQPQHF
v_gene: TRBV9; j_gene: TRBJ2-1; d_gene: NA; CDR3aa: CASSVRGWTPNEQFF
v_gene: TRBV12-3/TRBV12-4; j_gene: TRBJ1-6; d_gene: TRBD1; CDR3aa: CASNTGDSPLHF